The 29 T cell receptor beta chains in this list originate from one sample, sequenced in a study of cytotoxic CD8 clonotypes in ibrutinib-treated CLL. Produced via immunoSEQ multiplex PCR; TCRdb's table is partial and in-frame only. Among approximately 45,000 clones listed, 60% to 80% were seen once. The source was PBMCs, collected after 24 months of ibrutinib treatment. These receptor sequences come from a human donor with chronic lymphocytic leukemia.

V is TRBV7-9 and J is TRBJ2-7; TRBD2 is a possible D gene (5 bases). Germline V gene lookup returns CDR1 SEHNR and CDR2 FQNEAQ (reference sequence). The CDR3 contains 14 residues. Trimming took 3 bases from V and 5 from J, leaving 14 bases between them. The CDR3 coding sequence is TGTGCCAGCAGCTTTGTAGGCCCCGGGGACGAGCAGTACTTC. Protein product: CASSFVGPGDEQYF.

The chain joins TRBV5-4 to TRBJ2-7; D remains unclear. Germline CDR1 and CDR2: SGHNT and YYREEE (reference sequence). This CDR3 spans 14 amino acids. The V end was cut by 0 bases, the J end by 0 bases, with 7 bases between. Here the CDR3 reads CASSLVPSSYEQYF. The CDR3 DNA follows: TGTGCCAGCAGCTTGGTACCCAGCTCCTACGAGCAGTACTTC.

This chain joins TRBV12-5 and TRBJ2-1; TRBD1 agrees at 8 bases. Germline CDR1 reads LGHNT; CDR2 reads FRNRAP. The trim removed 4 bases at V and 4 bases at J, leaving 9 bases unmatched. The CDR3 contains 16 residues. Here the CDR3 reads CASGSLGQGKYNEQFF. The CDR3 region has the DNA TGTGCTAGTGGTTCTCTCGGACAGGGAAAATACAATGAGCAGTTCTTC.

This clone was observed a few times. This sequence joins TRBV19 and TRBJ1-5; D not resolved. The length of the CDR3 is 10 residues. With 4 bases removed from V and 6 bases from J, the gap between germline ends came to 1 base. Germline loops: CDR1 LNHDA, CDR2 SQIVND (reference sequence). CDR3 DNA sequence: TGTGCCAGTAGTACTCAGCCCCAGCATTTT. It encodes CASSTQPQHF.

This chain joins TRBV2 and TRBJ2-6; D may be TRBD1 (6 bases). The CDR3 runs to 16 residues. The germline V gene encodes CDR1 SNHLY and CDR2 FYNNEI. Trimming shortened V by 4 bases and J by 8 bases, and 18 bases separated the two germline ends. The CDR3 reads CASSADNRVGPNVLTF. In nucleotides, the CDR3 is TGTGCCAGCAGTGCTGATAACAGGGTGGGCCCCAACGTCCTGACTTTC.

This sequence joins TRBV19 and TRBJ1-5, with 7 bases aligning to TRBD1. After removal of 6 bases from V and 2 bases from J, the junction contained 10 bases not matched to a gene. Germline CDR1 is LNHDA and CDR2 is SQIVND (reference sequence). CDR3 length equals 16 residues. CDR3 sequence reads: CASRAATGKGNQPQHF. The CDR3 DNA follows: TGTGCCAGTAGGGCTGCGACAGGGAAAGGCAATCAGCCCCAGCATTTT.

The sample holds one count of this clone. V and J are TRBV30 and TRBJ2-7; no clear D gene. The CDR3 is 13 amino acids. Trimming took 2 bases from V and 2 from J, leaving 10 bases between them. The germline V gene encodes CDR1 GTSNPN and CDR2 SVGIG (reference sequence). Written as DNA, the CDR3 is TGTGCCTGGAGTCCAAGCCCCCCCTACGAGCAGTACTTC. Its translation: CAWSPSPPYEQYF.

The V and J genes are TRBV7-6 and TRBJ2-3; D not certain. The V gene's germline CDR1 is SGHVS and CDR2 FNYEAQ. Trimming stripped 2 bases from V and 2 bases from J, with 5 bases between. The CDR3 is 13 residues long. This chain's CDR3 is CASSLWYTDTQYF. The CDR3 DNA follows: TGTGCCAGCAGCTTATGGTACACAGATACGCAGTATTTT.

The sample holds a few counts of this clone. V is TRBV5-6 and J is TRBJ1-2, with D unresolved. Germline CDR1 SGHDT, CDR2 YYEEEE. This CDR3 has 15 amino acids. Trimming removed 4 bases at V and 6 bases at J, with 19 bases between. CDR3 sequence (DNA): TGTGCCAGCAGCCTTCCCGACGCGAGACCCCATGGCTACACCTTC. This sequence encodes CASSLPDARPHGYTF.

The genes are TRBV19 and TRBJ1-5; perhaps TRBD1 as D (6 bases). CDR3 size: 15 residues. Germline CDR1 LNHDA, CDR2 SQIVND (reference sequence). Trimming left V 5 bases short and J 3 bases short, with 14 bases between. As DNA, the CDR3 is TGTGCCAGTAGTTTAGGACACAGGGACAATCAGCCCCAGCATTTT. It is translated as CASSLGHRDNQPQHF.

The chain couples TRBV6-5 to TRBJ2-5; TRBD2 might be the D (6 bases). V lost 10 bases to trimming and J lost 1 base, with 13 bases between them. The CDR3 totals 13 residues. The germline V gene has CDR1 MNHEY and CDR2 SVGAGI. The CDR3 nucleotides are TGTGCCACGATGCCGGGACTCCAAGAGACCCAGTACTTC. It yields the protein CATMPGLQETQYF.

This rearrangement joins TRBV7-9 to TRBJ2-7, with TRBD2 identical over 13 bases. Trimming took 4 bases from V and 0 from J; bases not matched to a gene: 9. Looked up from germline, CDR1 is SEHNR and CDR2 is FQNEAQ (reference sequence). The CDR3 loop spans 18 amino acids. CDR3 sequence (DNA): TGTGCCAGCAGCTCGGGACTAGCGGGGAGCCTGAGCTCCTACGAGCAGTACTTC. This sequence encodes CASSSGLAGSLSSYEQYF.

The chain carries TRBV27 and TRBJ2-1, with TRBD2 matching 8 bases. The CDR3 sequence is 15 residues long. Germline V gene data show CDR1 as MNHEY and CDR2 as SMNVEV (reference sequence). V trimming: 5 bases; J trimming: 7 bases; junction bases outside the gene matches: 10. In DNA, the CDR3 is TGTGCCAGCAGTCTTACGGGGGGGCCGATAAATGAGCAGTTCTTC. It is translated as CASSLTGGPINEQFF.

In DNA form, the CDR3 reads TGTGCCACCAGCAGCGGACTAGCGGGAAGGTTTGAGCAGTTCTTC. This translates into CATSSGLAGRFEQFF. The rearrangement joins TRBV15 to TRBJ2-1, with 12 bases aligning to TRBD2. The germline V gene encodes CDR1 LNHNV and CDR2 YYDKDF (reference sequence). V lost 3 bases and J lost 9; bases outside the gene matches: 6. The CDR3 has 15 amino acids. Using reference TRBV15 and TRBJ2-1 for the parts outside the CDR3, the full variable domain is DAMVIQNPRYQVTQFGKPVTLSCSQTLNHNVMYWYQQKSSQAPKLLFHYYDKDFNNEADTPDNFQSRRPNTSFCFLDIRSPGLGDTAMYLCATSSGLAGRFEQFFGPGTRLTVL.

This clone has only one observation. The V gene is TRBV2, the J gene TRBJ1-2; TRBD1 agrees at 8 bases. Per the germline V gene, CDR1 is SNHLY and CDR2 is FYNNEI. CDR3 length: 14 residues. V lost 10 bases, J lost 8 bases, and 15 bases stayed unmatched. The CDR3: CATTEEDREGGYTF. The CDR3 bases are TGTGCCACCACAGAGGAGGACAGGGAAGGAGGCTACACCTTC.

The J gene is TRBJ2-3, the V gene TRBV5-1, with TRBD1 as a possible D gene (6 bases). Germline CDR1 SGHRS, CDR2 YFSETQ. V lost 4 bases and J lost 5, with 17 bases in between. The length of the CDR3 is 15 residues. The CDR3 DNA reads as TGCGCCAGCAGCCAGCCGGGCAGGGGAATAGATACGCAGTATTTT. It translates to CASSQPGRGIDTQYF.

This chain connects TRBV7-6 to TRBJ2-2, with D possibly being TRBD1 (6 bases). V shed 1 base and J shed 2 bases, with 11 bases lying between them. Germline CDR1 and CDR2: SGHVS and FNYEAQ. The CDR3 loop spans 16 amino acids. The CDR3 nucleotides read TGTGCCAGCAGCTTAGTGGGACACCTAAACACCGGGGAGCTGTTTTTT. Translated: CASSLVGHLNTGELFF.

This clone was recorded once. The V call is TRBV29-1, the J call TRBJ1-2; TRBD1 agrees at 7 bases. In germline, CDR1 is SQVTM, CDR2 ANQGSEA. Trimming removed 5 bases from V and 6 bases from J; junction bases left unmatched: 12. The length of the CDR3 is 14 residues. The chain's CDR3 is CSVRTGTAGDGYTF. The CDR3 bases are TGCAGCGTTCGAACAGGGACAGCAGGGGATGGCTACACCTTC.

The chain employs TRBV6-1 and TRBJ1-1; D is possibly TRBD1 (6 bases). The CDR3 is 13 amino acids. Trimming stripped 4 bases from V and 4 bases from J, with 10 bases between. Germline CDR1 and CDR2: MNHNS and SASEGT. The CDR3 sequence: CASSARGFTEAFF. The CDR3 region has the DNA TGTGCCAGCAGTGCGAGGGGGTTCACTGAAGCTTTCTTT.

This clone was picked up a small number of times. The V call is TRBV7-3, the J call TRBJ2-2, with D hard to call. The CDR3 runs to 14 residues. The V end was cut by 2 bases, the J end by 3 bases, with 7 bases between. CDR1 is SGHTA and CDR2 is FQGTGA in the germline V gene. The CDR3 DNA reads as TGTGCCAGCAGCTTACCCAGCTACACCGGGGAGCTGTTTTTT. This codes for CASSLPSYTGELFF.

The chain couples TRBV5-6 to TRBJ1-1; D possibly corresponds to TRBD1 (5 bases). CDR1 and CDR2 (germline): SGHDT, YYEEEE. The CDR3 covers 16 residues. Trimming took 1 base from V and 3 from J, leaving 16 bases between them. CDR3 bases: TGTGCCAGCAGCTTGTTTACAGCCTCGGGGCACACTGAAGCTTTCTTT. Its protein product is CASSLFTASGHTEAFF.

The chain carries TRBV30 and TRBJ2-3; a weak D match, TRBD2 (6 bases). V was trimmed by 0 bases and J by 4 bases, leaving 14 bases between them. This CDR3 has 15 residues. Per the germline V gene, CDR1 is GTSNPN and CDR2 is SVGIG (reference sequence). In DNA form, the CDR3 reads TGTGCCTGGAGTGTATTCGGGGGAGGCGCAGATACGCAGTATTTT. Protein sequence: CAWSVFGGGADTQYF.

The chain joins TRBV30 to TRBJ2-7; D ambiguous. Trimming stripped 4 bases from V and 1 base from J, with 11 bases between. This CDR3 is built from 13 residues. CDR1 is GTSNPN and CDR2 is SVGIG in the germline V gene (reference sequence). The CDR3 bases are TGTGCCTGGAAGGCGGACGGATCCTACGAGCAGTACTTC. As protein: CAWKADGSYEQYF.

The gene calls are TRBV6-5 and TRBJ2-1; 9 bases match TRBD2. CDR1 is MNHEY and CDR2 is SVGAGI in the germline V gene. This CDR3 is built from 15 residues. The ends lost 7 bases at V and 1 base at J; junction bases unmatched: 5. The CDR3 DNA is TGTGCCAGCACCCCGGGACTAGCTTCCTACAATGAGCAGTTCTTC. Translating gives CASTPGLASYNEQFF.

The rearrangement links TRBV9 to TRBJ1-2; possible D gene TRBD1, 6 bases. V lost 3 bases and J 8 bases, leaving 17 bases between the germline ends. The germline V gene encodes CDR1 SGDLS and CDR2 YYNGEE. The CDR3 sequence is 14 residues long. CDR3 nucleotide sequence: TGTGCCAGCAGCGCCGCACCAGGGGTGGGCGGCTACACCTTC. Encoded protein: CASSAAPGVGGYTF.

The rearrangement uses TRBV27 and TRBJ2-7, with 8 bases matching TRBD1. The germline CDR1 and CDR2 sequences are MNHEY and SMNVEV (reference sequence). V was clipped by 5 bases and J by 6 bases; unmatched bases: 6. The CDR3 is made up of 13 amino acids. The DNA of the CDR3 is TGTGCCAGCAGTCTCCCGACAGGGGCCGAGCAGTACTTC. Translated: CASSLPTGAEQYF.

This chain links TRBV30 with TRBJ2-4, with D perhaps TRBD1 (5 bases). The V end lost 0 bases, the J end lost 0 bases, and 6 bases lay between the germline ends. Germline assignment: CDR1 GTSNPN and CDR2 SVGIG (reference sequence). The CDR3 length is 14 residues. In DNA form, the CDR3 reads TGTGCCTGGAGTGTAAGGGGAGCCAAAAACATTCAGTACTTC. Translated, it gives CAWSVRGAKNIQYF.

CDR3 nucleotide sequence: TGTGCCAGTAGTATAGTACGGGCAGATACGCAGTATTTT. Residues: CASSIVRADTQYF. The chain carries TRBV19 and TRBJ2-3; D remains unclear. This CDR3 spans 13 amino acids. V dropped 1 base and J dropped 4 bases, with 6 bases sitting between them. Germline assignment: CDR1 LNHDA and CDR2 SQIVND (reference sequence).

The chain is built from TRBV5-6 and TRBJ2-2; 7 bases align to TRBD1. The ends lost 4 bases at V and 6 bases at J; junction bases unmatched: 9. Per the germline V gene, CDR1 is SGHDT and CDR2 is YYEEEE. CDR3 length: 15 amino acids. The CDR3 here is CASSGPTGAAGELFF. DNA for the CDR3: TGTGCCAGCAGCGGGCCTACAGGGGCGGCCGGGGAGCTGTTTTTT.